The present T cell receptor beta chain was sequenced within a study of T-cell memory formation after mild COVID-19. General study results and limits: Day 15 to 85 contracting clones showed balanced CD4/CD8; later expanders leaned CD4+.

The table lists this clonotype with many counts. Antigen specificity is unknown. TCRdb processed the 5' RACE reads anew with MiXCR; each CDR3 protein has one entry. The sample records some 450,000 distinct CDR3 sequences, under 20% being singletons. This CDR3 has 16 amino acids. The V end was cut by 7 bases, the J end by 5 bases, with 21 bases between. Germline V lookup: CDR1 MNHEY, CDR2 SVGEGT. The chain uses TRBV6-2 or TRBV6-3 and TRBJ2-4, with D perhaps matching TRBD2 (5 bases). Material: PBMCs or a T cell subset sorted from them (not recorded which). This clonotype was obtained from a man aged 18 to 30 who had mild COVID-19 (a few samples of this study predate the infection). Cell type and time point are not known. The CDR3 DNA reads as TGTGCCAGCACCCAGCAAGCCGGTGGGAGCCAAAACATTCAGTACTTC. This sequence encodes CASTQQAGGSQNIQYF.